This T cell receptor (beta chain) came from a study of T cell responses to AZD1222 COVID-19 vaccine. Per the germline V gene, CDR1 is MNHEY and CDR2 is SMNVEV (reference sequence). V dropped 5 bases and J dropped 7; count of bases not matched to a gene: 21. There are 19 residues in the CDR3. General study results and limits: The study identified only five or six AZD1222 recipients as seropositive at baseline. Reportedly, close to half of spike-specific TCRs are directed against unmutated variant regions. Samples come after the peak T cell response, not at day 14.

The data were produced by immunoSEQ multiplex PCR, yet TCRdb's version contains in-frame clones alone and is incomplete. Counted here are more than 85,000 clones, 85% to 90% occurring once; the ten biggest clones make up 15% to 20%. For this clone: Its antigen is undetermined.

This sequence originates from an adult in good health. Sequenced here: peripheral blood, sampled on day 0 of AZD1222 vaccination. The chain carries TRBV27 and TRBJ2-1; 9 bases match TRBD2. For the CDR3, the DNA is TGTGCCAGCAGTCCTGACCTCGGGGTAGCGGGAGTCCTTGGGAATGAGCAGTTCTTC. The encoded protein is CASSPDLGVAGVLGNEQFF.